The clone carrying this TCR beta chain was seen a handful of times. The V end was cut by 6 bases, the J end by 4 bases, with 9 bases between. The germline CDR1 and CDR2 sequences are MDHEN and SYDVKM. This CDR3 is built from 12 residues. This specimen belongs to a study of cytomegalovirus exposure and HLA in healthy donors. The protocol was immunoSEQ multiplex PCR, while the TCRdb copy is restricted to in-frame clones and leaves out a portion. Of 110,000 or so clones listed, 75% to 90% are singletons. The rearrangement joins TRBV28 to TRBJ1-1; tentatively, D is TRBD1 (5 bases). The sample taken for sequencing was PBMCs. The receptor was derived from a man aged 18 to 29 in good health and CMV-seropositive. CDR3 in DNA: TGTGCCAGCAGGCTCGGGGGCACTGAAGCTTTCTTT. Encoded protein: CASRLGGTEAFF.